What follows are 21 T cell receptor beta chains derived from one specimen sequenced in a study of cytomegalovirus exposure and HLA in healthy donors. Primers for the PCR totalled 60 Vbeta and 13 Jbeta. Profiling relied on immunoSEQ multiplex PCR, and the TCRdb table lists in-frame clones only, not all of them. Of nearly 300,000 clones in the sample, roughly 89% were seen once. Material for sequencing was PBMCs. Every receptor here comes from a middle-aged man in good health and CMV-seropositive.

This rearrangement joins TRBV5-1 to TRBJ1-1, with 7 nucleotides matching TRBD1. V shed 0 bases and J 4 bases; nucleotides not matched to a gene: 9. The CDR3 covers 16 residues. CDR1 SGHRS and CDR2 YFSETQ come from the germline V gene. CDR3 coding DNA: TGCGCCAGCAGCTTGGGGTCTACAGGGGCGGGCACTGAAGCTTTCTTT. Translation: CASSLGSTGAGTEAFF.

V and J are TRBV4-1 and TRBJ2-7; 10 bases fit TRBD2. CDR1 and CDR2 (germline): MGHRA, YSYEKL. CDR3 length: 15 amino acids. The ends lost 2 bases at V and 0 bases at J; junction bases unmatched: 1. The CDR3 nucleotides read TGCGCCAGCAGCCAAACTAGCGGGACCTCCTACGAGCAGTACTTC. Translation gives CASSQTSGTSYEQYF.

The chain couples TRBV15 to TRBJ2-3; no definite D call. This CDR3 has 12 residues. CDR1 and CDR2 from the germline V gene are LNHNV and YYDKDF (reference sequence). V lost 3 bases and J 2 bases, leaving 3 bases between the germline ends. The CDR3 here is CATSSYTDTQYF. The CDR3 DNA reads as TGTGCCACCAGCAGTTACACAGATACGCAGTATTTT.

The gene calls are TRBV18 and TRBJ1-3; 8 positions agree with TRBD1. J was trimmed by 1 base and V by 3 bases; bases with no gene match: 5. Germline V gene lookup returns CDR1 KGHSH and CDR2 LQKENI. The CDR3 spans 16 residues. The DNA of the CDR3 is TGTGCCAGCTCACCCAGACAGGGGCAATCTGGAAACACCATATATTTT. Translating gives CASSPRQGQSGNTIYF.

The V gene is TRBV11-2, the J gene TRBJ2-7, with D maybe TRBD2 (5 bases). Germline CDR1 reads SGHAT; CDR2 reads FQNNGV. The CDR3 has 15 residues. Trimming pared 1 base from V and 2 bases from J, leaving 12 bases between. The CDR3 loop is CASSLGLGNAYEQYF. CDR3 in DNA: TGTGCCAGCAGCTTAGGGCTCGGGAACGCCTACGAGCAGTACTTC.

The chain is built from TRBV19 and TRBJ1-2; no definite D call. CDR1 and CDR2 from the germline V gene are LNHDA and SQIVND (reference sequence). V lost 2 bases and J lost 8, with 9 bases in between. The CDR3 totals 12 residues. For the CDR3, the DNA is TGTGCCAGTAGTATATCCAACAACGGCTACACCTTC. The encoded protein is CASSISNNGYTF.

The rearrangement joins TRBV7-9 to TRBJ2-1; weak D call: TRBD1 (5 bases). V was clipped by 5 bases and J by 0 bases, with 11 bases between them. Germline values: CDR1 SEHNR, CDR2 FQNEAQ (reference sequence). The CDR3 is 15 amino acids. The DNA for the CDR3 is TGTGCCAGCAGCCCGCAGGGTGGCTCCTACAATGAGCAGTTCTTC. This gives the protein CASSPQGGSYNEQFF.

The sample holds a few counts of this clone. The rearrangement uses TRBV5-1 and TRBJ2-7; no firm D call. The V end was cut by 0 bases, the J end by 7 bases, with 14 bases between. Per the germline V gene, CDR1 is SGHRS and CDR2 is YFSETQ. The length of the CDR3 is 14 residues. The CDR3 is CASSLGLDALEQYF. In DNA, the CDR3 is TGCGCCAGCAGCTTGGGGCTAGATGCCTTGGAGCAGTACTTC.

The chain has TRBV7-3 and TRBJ1-2; possible D gene TRBD1, 6 bases. The CDR3 extends over 15 amino acids. Trimming took off 5 bases at V and 6 bases at J, with 19 bases between the two ends. From germline, CDR1 is SGHTA and CDR2 FQGTGA. The CDR3 nucleotides are TGTGCCAGCAGCCCAAGCGGCAGGGGTGGCGATGGCTACACCTTC. Amino acids: CASSPSGRGGDGYTF.

V usage is TRBV9 and J usage is TRBJ1-4, with a tentative D call TRBD1 (6 bases). V shed 0 bases and J shed 2 bases, with 11 bases lying between them. The length of the CDR3 is 16 residues. The germline V gene encodes CDR1 SGDLS and CDR2 YYNGEE. This chain's CDR3 is CASSVGPTGTNEKLFF. The CDR3 coding sequence is TGTGCCAGCAGCGTAGGACCGACAGGTACTAATGAAAAACTGTTTTTT.

Regarding this clone: Without the conserved terminal phenylalanine or tryptophan, this CDR3 likely stems from a read error. V usage is TRBV29-1 and J usage is TRBJ2-7, with D perhaps matching TRBD2 (7 bases). CDR1 is SQVTM and CDR2 is ANQGSEA in the germline V gene. Between the trimmed V and J ends, which lost 1 base and 2 bases, there was a span of 15 bases. The CDR3 runs 15 residues. The CDR3 DNA reads as TGCAGCGTTGAAGGGTTGGGGGGGCGGACCTACGAGCAGTACTCC. Its translation: CSVEGLGGRTYEQYS.

The chain combines TRBV4-2 with TRBJ2-5; 8 bases are shared with TRBD2. With the DNA end fitting TRBJ2-7 better, the J assignment may be wrong. The germline V gene encodes CDR1 LGHNA and CDR2 YNFKEQ. The CDR3 covers 15 residues. The CDR3 here is CASSLTSESSYEQYF. In nucleotides, the CDR3 is TGTGCCAGCAGCCTGACTAGCGAAAGCTCCTACGAGCAGTACTTC.

The genes are TRBV27 and TRBJ2-7; TRBD1 is a possible D gene (6 bases). CDR1 MNHEY and CDR2 SMNVEV come from the germline V gene (reference sequence). This CDR3 has 13 amino acids. The V end was cut by 2 bases, the J end by 2 bases, with 7 bases between. CDR3 bases: TGTGCCAGCAGTTTAGGACAGACCTACGAGCAGTACTTC. Protein product: CASSLGQTYEQYF.

The chain couples TRBV30 to TRBJ1-1; D not certain. The CDR3 spans 15 residues. CDR1 and CDR2 (germline): GTSNPN, SVGIG (reference sequence). V was pared by 1 base and J by 0 bases, with 12 bases between. Written as DNA, the CDR3 is TGTGCCTGGAGTGGATGGGCGCAGATGAACACTGAAGCTTTCTTT. It codes for CAWSGWAQMNTEAFF.

V is TRBV19 and J is TRBJ1-1; perhaps TRBD1 as D (6 bases). The germline V gene has CDR1 LNHDA and CDR2 SQIVND (reference sequence). The CDR3 runs 17 residues. The V end was cut by 1 base, the J end by 2 bases, with 17 bases between. CDR3 loop: CASSIGVAQGRNTEAFF. For the CDR3, the DNA is TGTGCCAGTAGTATAGGCGTTGCGCAGGGGAGAAACACTGAAGCTTTCTTT.

J is TRBJ2-3 and V is TRBV28; 8 bases align to TRBD2. This CDR3 has 16 amino acids. Germline V gives CDR1 MDHEN, CDR2 SYDVKM. Trimming cost V 7 bases and J 4 bases; bases outside gene matches: 13. The CDR3 sequence: CASTLIISGTPDTQYF. CDR3 in DNA: TGTGCCAGCACCCTTATCATTAGCGGGACCCCAGATACGCAGTATTTT.

The chain employs TRBV28 and TRBJ2-1, with D tentatively TRBD1 (6 bases). The CDR3 has 18 amino acids. V lost 3 bases and J lost 4, with 22 bases in between. Germline lookup yields CDR1 MDHEN and CDR2 SYDVKM. This CDR3 is CASSFLPPGHRSYNEQFF. The CDR3 region has the DNA TGTGCCAGCAGTTTTCTCCCTCCGGGACACAGAAGTTACAATGAGCAGTTCTTC. The full variable domain, its missing parts supplied by reference TRBV28 and TRBJ2-1, is DVKVTQSSRYLVKRTGEKVFLECVQDMDHENMFWYRQDPGLGLRLIYFSYDVKMKEKGDIPEGYSVSREKKERFSLILESASTNQTSMYLCASSFLPPGHRSYNEQFFGPGTRLTVL.

The chain recombines TRBV5-5 with TRBJ1-2, with TRBD1 matching 8 bases. The CDR3 has 14 amino acids. Germline CDR1 and CDR2: SGHKS and YYEKEE (reference sequence). V lost 4 bases to trimming and J lost 4 bases; unmatched junction nucleotides: 6. CDR3 sequence reads: CASSTRTGRYGYTF. In DNA form, the CDR3 reads TGTGCCAGCAGCACCCGGACAGGGCGCTATGGCTACACCTTC.

The chain recombines TRBV6-1 with TRBJ2-1, with D possibly being TRBD2 (6 bases). Germline V gene sequence: CDR1 MNHNS, CDR2 SASEGT. The V gene lost 4 bases and the J gene lost 11 bases, with 15 bases spanning the gap. The CDR3 totals 13 residues. The CDR3 sequence is CASSVDGSGKQFF. CDR3 in DNA: TGTGCCAGCAGTGTTGATGGTAGCGGCAAGCAGTTCTTC.

The rearrangement links TRBV19 to TRBJ2-7; a possible D gene is TRBD2 (6 bases). The CDR3 length is 15 residues. CDR1 is LNHDA, CDR2 SQIVND, per germline (reference sequence). The V end was cut by 3 bases, the J end by 5 bases, with 17 bases between. CDR3 DNA sequence: TGTGCCAGTAGTATTAGCGGTAGCCTGTGGAACGAGCAGTACTTC. Translating it yields CASSISGSLWNEQYF. Full variable domain (rest looked up from reference TRBV19 and TRBJ2-7): DGGITQSPKYLFRKEGQNVTLSCEQNLNHDAMYWYRQDPGQGLRLIYYSQIVNDFQKGDIAEGYSVSREKKESFPLTVTSAQKNPTAFYLCASSISGSLWNEQYFGPGTRLTVT.

J is TRBJ2-4 and V is TRBV5-1; 13 bases align to TRBD2. There are 21 residues in the CDR3. The germline V gene has CDR1 SGHRS and CDR2 YFSETQ. The V gene end was trimmed by 0 bases and the J gene end by 1 base; junction bases not matched to a gene: 13. CDR3 nucleotide sequence: TGCGCCAGCAGCTTGGCCCAAACTAGCGGGAGGGTTCAATCGGCCAAAAACATTCAGTACTTC. This gives the protein CASSLAQTSGRVQSAKNIQYF.